This T cell receptor beta chain was captured in a study of control samples from healthy donors and cancer patients. Clones were read by immunoSEQ multiplex PCR, and TCRdb kept only the in-frame ones, dropping some. The sample shows 140,000 to 150,000 clones, more than 85% of them seen only once. CDR1 is SGHDN and CDR2 is FVKESK in the germline V gene. This CDR3 is built from 13 residues. With 1 base removed from V and 3 bases from J, the gap between germline ends came to 6 bases. As for this clone: The same CDR3 arises from other DNA sequences in this sample as well.

The chain uses TRBV14 and TRBJ1-2; D is ambiguous. Sequencing was performed on blood. This TCR came from a man aged 25 to 45 in good health. The CDR3 DNA reads as TGTGCCAGCAGCCAAGTAGGGCACTATGGCTACACCTTC. Translated, it gives CASSQVGHYGYTF.